Presented here are 6 T cell receptor beta chains from one specimen sequenced in a study of regulatory T cells in long-lasting Graves disease. Time point noted: newly diagnosed GD, antithyroid drugs for less than 3 months. After RNA was extracted from PBMCs, the TCR library was made from it. Building the TCR beta libraries relied on iRepertoire HTBI primers, and CDR3 regions underwent Arm-PCR. TCRdb passed the multiplex PCR reads through MiXCR, listing each CDR3 protein once. The sample shows about 540,000 distinct CDR3 sequences, roughly 12% of them seen only once. The sample was also reused in another study, on T cells in Graves' hyperthyroidism and ophthalmopathy.

Source: peripheral blood mononuclear cells (PBMCs), taken at new diagnosis, from a patient treated with antithyroid drugs. Source of these receptors: a man between 25 and 39 years old with Graves disease.

The rearrangement joins TRBV6-2 or TRBV6-3 to TRBJ2-6, with D unclear. This CDR3 has 18 amino acids. The germline V gene encodes CDR1 MNHEY and CDR2 SVGEGT. V gave up 0 bases and J gave up 2 bases, with 14 bases separating them. The CDR3 sequence is CASSYSSFGLTGANVLTF. In nucleotides, the CDR3 is TGTGCCAGCAGTTACTCGTCCTTTGGCCTCACTGGGGCCAACGTCCTGACTTTC.

At least ten counts were recorded for this clonotype. A junction boundary mismatches the germline segment, possibly from a read error. The chain recombines TRBV5-1 with TRBJ2-7; TRBD1 or TRBD2 may be the D gene (5 bases each). CDR3 length: 14 amino acids. The germline V gene has CDR1 SGHRS and CDR2 YFSETQ. CDR3 nucleotides: TGTGCCAGCAGCTTAGAGGGGATAAGCTACGAGCAGTACTTC. Translating gives CASSLEGISYEQYF.

Many counts were recorded for this clonotype. This rearrangement joins TRBV10-3 to TRBJ2-6; tentative D call: TRBD2 (6 bases). The CDR3 consists of 17 residues. Germline loops: CDR1 ENHRY, CDR2 SYGVKD. V was shortened by 6 bases and J by 0 bases, with 15 bases between the two germline ends. CDR3 DNA sequence: TGTGCCATCAGCCCCCCCCGGGGGAGCTCTGGGGCCAACGTCCTGACTTTC. Protein product: CAISPPRGSSGANVLTF.

This clonotype was observed at least ten times. The chain joins TRBV5-1 to TRBJ1-6, with D hard to call. CDR3 length: 14 amino acids. Trimming shortened V by 4 bases and J by 12 bases, and 17 bases separated the two germline ends. Germline assignment: CDR1 SGHRS and CDR2 YFSETQ. The DNA of the CDR3 is TGCGCCAGCAGCCTCGGATCGACTGCGGAACCCCTCCACTTT. Protein product: CASSLGSTAEPLHF.

This clonotype has only a few counts. This sequence joins TRBV15 and TRBJ1-6; D gene unclear. The CDR3 is made up of 15 amino acids. CDR1 is LNHNV and CDR2 is YYDKDF in the germline V gene (reference sequence). V lost 1 base and J lost 7, with 11 bases in between. For the CDR3, the DNA is TGTGCCACCAGCAGAGGGGGAGGGCGAAATTCACCCCTCCACTTT. This codes for CATSRGGGRNSPLHF.

This clonotype was seen at least ten times. The V call is TRBV10-3, the J call TRBJ2-1; 9 bases are a match to TRBD2. The CDR3 has 16 amino acids. Germline CDR1 is ENHRY and CDR2 is SYGVKD. J gave up 8 bases and V 10 bases, and 18 bases lay outside the gene matches. DNA of the CDR3: TGTGCCACCAACTCACTTGCGGGAGGGGGCGGCGATGAGCAGTTCTTC. Amino acid sequence: CATNSLAGGGGDEQFF.